This passage covers 7 T cell receptor beta chains from one sample sequenced in a study of Graves' ophthalmopathy and Graves' hyperthyroidism. Beta-chain TCR CDR3 regions were amplified from RNA transcripts. HTBI-primed first-round RT-PCR preceded second-round multiplex PCR. TCRdb ran MiXCR on the multiplex PCR reads and lists one entry per CDR3 protein. The sample holds some 410,000 distinct CDR3 sequences, over 20% seen once. Sequenced: peripheral blood. Receptors were obtained from a woman under 30 with stable Graves' hyperthyroidism.

This clonotype was seen ten or more times. This rearrangement joins TRBV27 to TRBJ1-5; 7 bases map to TRBD1. Trimming took 4 bases from V and 7 from J; bases not matched to a gene: 13. The CDR3 runs to 16 residues. CDR1 is MNHEY and CDR2 is SMNVEV in the germline V gene (reference sequence). In DNA, the CDR3 is TGTGCCAGCAGTTCTTCACAGGGGCCGTATGGACAGCCCCAGCATTTT. Encoded protein: CASSSSQGPYGQPQHF.

In its sample, this clonotype was seen many times. J is TRBJ1-1 and V is TRBV20-1, with a weak D call TRBD1 (5 bases). The CDR3 is 13 amino acids. V was shortened by 3 bases and J by 4 bases, with 12 bases between the two germline ends. In germline, CDR1 is DFQATT, CDR2 SNEGSKA (reference sequence). The CDR3 DNA reads TGCAGTGCTAGCGGGGGTGCGGCCACTGAAGCTTTCTTT. This gives the protein CSASGGAATEAFF.

The chain couples TRBV6-1 to TRBJ2-5; 9 nucleotides align to TRBD1. CDR3 length: 15 amino acids. V lost 6 bases and J lost 5; bases outside the gene matches: 10. Germline CDR1 reads MNHNS; CDR2 reads SASEGT. In DNA, the CDR3 is TGTGCCAGCAGAGAACAGGGGGCGGGTGTTGAGACCCAGTACTTC. This translates into CASREQGAGVETQYF.

This clonotype was seen only once. The germline gene is not matched at one end of the junction; a read error may be the cause. The chain has TRBV28 and TRBJ2-7; D remains unclear. Per germline, CDR1 MDHEN and CDR2 SYDVKM. There are 12 residues in the CDR3. The CDR3 region is CSSSLFSYEQYF. DNA of the CDR3: TGTTCCAGCAGTTTATTTTCCTACGAGCAGTACTTC.

This clonotype was seen many times. This sequence joins TRBV6-2 or TRBV6-3 and TRBJ1-5; 9 bases fit TRBD1. V gave up 4 bases and J gave up 7 bases; unmatched junction bases: 5. The CDR3 totals 14 residues. The V gene's germline CDR1 is MNHEY and CDR2 SVGEGT. The chain's CDR3 is CASSFWTGVQPQHF. The CDR3 nucleotides are TGTGCCAGCAGTTTCTGGACAGGGGTCCAGCCCCAGCATTTT.

To note about this clonotype: A much bigger clone sits one base away, suggesting this may be a read error. This chain connects TRBV20-1 to TRBJ1-2; a possible D gene is TRBD1 (6 bases). The CDR3 sequence is 16 residues long. Germline lookup yields CDR1 DFQATT and CDR2 SNEGSKA (reference sequence). The DNA of the CDR3 is TGCAGTGCTAGAGATAAGATGGAAGGGGGGAACTATGGCTACAGCTTC. Protein sequence: CSARDKMEGGNYGYSF.

At least ten counts were recorded for this clonotype. The chain recombines TRBV20-1 with TRBJ2-7, with D perhaps TRBD2 (6 bases). Germline lookup yields CDR1 DFQATT and CDR2 SNEGSKA (reference sequence). Trimming removed 6 bases from V and 7 bases from J, with 19 bases in between. The CDR3 is 13 residues long. The CDR3 loop is CSAQRAATLEQYF. CDR3 sequence (DNA): TGCAGTGCCCAGCGGGCGGCCACTCTAGAGCAGTACTTC.